Listed below are T cell receptor beta chains from one sample, sequenced in a study of blood T cell repertoires in COVID-19. Produced via immunoSEQ multiplex PCR; TCRdb's table is partial and in-frame only. The sample lists fewer than 200,000 clones; around 83% were seen once. Sequences were obtained from PBMCs or T cells enriched from blood (not recorded which). Receptors were obtained from a woman between 50 and 59 years old in a cohort exposed to, infected with or recovered from COVID-19 (not recorded which). Each CDR3 is given without its conserved first and last residue. The D gene is left open where the match is weak. A row's size may be missing; if present it is once, few, many or a size class.

D gene | CDR3 length | J gene | clone size | V gene | CDR3 protein
NA | 13 | TRBJ2-7 | NA | TRBV28 | ASSLLEGVVREQY
TRBD1 | 14 | TRBJ2-3 | NA | TRBV7-8 | ASSLVTGQPTDTQY
TRBD1 | 12 | TRBJ1-2 | NA | TRBV5-1 | ASSVMTGVNGYT
NA | 14 | TRBJ2-1 | NA | TRBV28 | ASSSIAAGRYNEQF
NA | 15 | TRBJ2-3 | NA | TRBV5-5 | ASSFLGVGTSTDTQY
NA | 13 | TRBJ1-5 | NA | TRBV30 | AWRAGQSGDQPQH
TRBD1 | 13 | TRBJ2-7 | NA | TRBV27 | ASRARQGISYEQY
TRBD1 | 13 | TRBJ1-6 | NA | TRBV19 | ASSLQGALGSPLH
NA | 12 | TRBJ2-7 | NA | TRBV6-2/TRBV6-3 | ASSITGPSYEQY
NA | 12 | TRBJ2-7 | many | TRBV30 | AWSMSGGGYEQY
TRBD2 | 12 | TRBJ2-7 | NA | TRBV2 | ASGNGGRAVEQY
TRBD2 | 14 | TRBJ2-3 | NA | TRBV5-6 | ASSSQLAGSTDTQY
NA | 11 | TRBJ1-4 | NA | TRBV30 | AFAGVDNEKLF
NA | 13 | TRBJ1-5 | NA | TRBV2 | ASRWERSSNQPQH
NA | 10 | TRBJ1-1 | once | TRBV2 | ASSEQRTEAF
NA | 11 | TRBJ1-1 | NA | TRBV6-5 | ASRQARDTEAF
TRBD1 | 11 | TRBJ2-5 | NA | TRBV18 | ASSQGTEETQY
TRBD1 | 12 | TRBJ2-7 | NA | TRBV28 | ASSRDRGMDEQY
NA | 11 | TRBJ2-7 | once | TRBV19 | ASSPDNSYEQY
NA | 11 | TRBJ2-4 | NA | TRBV18 | ASSPGPEVIQY
NA | 11 | TRBJ2-7 | once | TRBV27 | ASVGTRPYEQY
NA | 12 | TRBJ1-1 | NA | TRBV20-1 | SASSSVVNTEAF
NA | 11 | TRBJ2-1 | NA | TRBV7-2 | ASSLLGGGEQF
NA | 14 | TRBJ2-7 | NA | TRBV5-1 | ASSLNQPRAGYEQY